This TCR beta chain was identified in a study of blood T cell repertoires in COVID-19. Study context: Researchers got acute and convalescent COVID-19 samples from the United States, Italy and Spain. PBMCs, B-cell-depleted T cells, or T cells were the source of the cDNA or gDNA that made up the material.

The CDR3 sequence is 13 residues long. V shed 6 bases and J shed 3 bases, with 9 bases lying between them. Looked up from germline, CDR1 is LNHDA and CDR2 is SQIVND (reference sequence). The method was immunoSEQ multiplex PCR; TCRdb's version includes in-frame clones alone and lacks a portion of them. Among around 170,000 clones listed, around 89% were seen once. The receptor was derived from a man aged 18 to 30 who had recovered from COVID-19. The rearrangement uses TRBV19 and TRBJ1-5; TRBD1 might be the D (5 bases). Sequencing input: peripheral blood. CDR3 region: CASSSGTNQPQHF. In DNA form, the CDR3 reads TGTGCCAGTAGCAGCGGGACCAATCAGCCCCAGCATTTT.